These T cell receptor beta chains were read from a single sample in a study of cytomegalovirus exposure and HLA in healthy donors. Sequencing used immunoSEQ multiplex PCR; TCRdb keeps in-frame clones, though not all of them. The sample contains around 110,000 clones, 8.5% to 10% of which appear only once. Input material: PBMCs. The receptors were gathered from a man aged 25-45 years in good health and CMV-seronegative. The conserved cysteine and the conserved F or W are not part of the CDR3 here. The order of the fields is CDR3 protein, V gene, D gene, J gene. D genes are given only for firm matches.

CDR3 protein: AWSSRQANEQY
V gene: TRBV30
D gene: NA
J gene: NA

CDR3 protein: ASSLSRLAGGPLEQF
V gene: TRBV28
D gene: TRBD2
J gene: TRBJ2-1

CDR3 protein: ASRSGTGDTDTQY
V gene: TRBV6-1
D gene: TRBD1
J gene: TRBJ2-3

CDR3 protein: SVLTSPSSYNEQF
V gene: TRBV29-1
D gene: NA
J gene: TRBJ2-1

CDR3 protein: ASLGTAYNEQF
V gene: TRBV2
D gene: TRBD1
J gene: TRBJ2-1

CDR3 protein: ASSGQGAYGYT
V gene: TRBV21-1
D gene: NA
J gene: TRBJ1-2

CDR3 protein: ASSYREHRGAV
V gene: TRBV6-5
D gene: NA
J gene: TRBJ2-2

CDR3 protein: ASSYLGQGESPLH
V gene: TRBV5-1
D gene: TRBD1
J gene: TRBJ1-6

CDR3 protein: ASSPWTSGSLKNIQY
V gene: TRBV7-9
D gene: TRBD2
J gene: TRBJ2-4

CDR3 protein: ASSQVPWTGSNSPLH
V gene: TRBV4-1
D gene: TRBD1
J gene: TRBJ1-6

CDR3 protein: ASSPRLAGGQDGEQF
V gene: TRBV4-2
D gene: TRBD2
J gene: TRBJ2-1

CDR3 protein: ASSALAGGSTDTQY
V gene: TRBV9
D gene: TRBD2
J gene: TRBJ2-3

CDR3 protein: ASSKLGGTSAYNEQF
V gene: TRBV2
D gene: TRBD2
J gene: TRBJ2-1

CDR3 protein: ASSDTGIYNEQF
V gene: TRBV5-6
D gene: NA
J gene: TRBJ2-1

CDR3 protein: ASSPTSSTDTQY
V gene: TRBV7-9
D gene: NA
J gene: TRBJ2-3

CDR3 protein: AWSSLANNEQF
V gene: TRBV30
D gene: NA
J gene: TRBJ2-1

CDR3 protein: ASSRLGRRRSGNTIY
V gene: TRBV14
D gene: NA
J gene: TRBJ1-3

CDR3 protein: ASSLLGGLNTGELF
V gene: TRBV5-8
D gene: NA
J gene: TRBJ2-2

CDR3 protein: ASSEVSGSPYEQY
V gene: TRBV6-1
D gene: TRBD2
J gene: TRBJ2-7

CDR3 protein: ATSDRTSGINEQF
V gene: TRBV15
D gene: TRBD2
J gene: TRBJ2-1

CDR3 protein: SVGSAVTEAF
V gene: TRBV29-1
D gene: NA
J gene: TRBJ1-1

CDR3 protein: ASSPLQGAGSPLH
V gene: TRBV5-5
D gene: TRBD1
J gene: TRBJ1-6

CDR3 protein: AINTGSRPDEQF
V gene: TRBV10-3
D gene: NA
J gene: TRBJ2-1

CDR3 protein: SVDPGQGAEETQY
V gene: TRBV29-1
D gene: TRBD1
J gene: TRBJ2-5

CDR3 protein: AISEWDSRELF
V gene: TRBV10-3
D gene: TRBD1
J gene: TRBJ1-4

CDR3 protein: ASSRDNGGVWF
V gene: TRBV5-1
D gene: NA
J gene: TRBJ1-4

CDR3 protein: ASSLGNSAYEQY
V gene: TRBV5-4
D gene: NA
J gene: TRBJ2-7

CDR3 protein: ASSLALVDSYNEQF
V gene: TRBV7-6
D gene: NA
J gene: TRBJ2-1

CDR3 protein: ASLPHRSGTYNEQF
V gene: TRBV19
D gene: TRBD2
J gene: TRBJ2-1

CDR3 protein: ASGQSKKANYGYT
V gene: TRBV27
D gene: NA
J gene: TRBJ1-2

CDR3 protein: ASGEGSSLSYEQY
V gene: TRBV6-1
D gene: NA
J gene: TRBJ2-7

CDR3 protein: ASSPYGTGGFGEQY
V gene: TRBV5-1
D gene: TRBD1
J gene: TRBJ2-7

CDR3 protein: ASSRVSEAF
V gene: TRBV7-2
D gene: NA
J gene: TRBJ1-1

CDR3 protein: ASMLGQGQETQY
V gene: TRBV6-1
D gene: NA
J gene: TRBJ2-5

CDR3 protein: ASSQEGRDPDTQY
V gene: TRBV18
D gene: NA
J gene: TRBJ2-3

CDR3 protein: ASSIGSLAYEQY
V gene: TRBV19
D gene: NA
J gene: TRBJ2-7

CDR3 protein: ASSDSSRATEAF
V gene: TRBV6-4
D gene: NA
J gene: TRBJ1-1

CDR3 protein: ASSEGTSAVVLNEQY
V gene: TRBV5-1
D gene: TRBD2
J gene: TRBJ2-7

CDR3 protein: ASSLGGGEKLF
V gene: TRBV28
D gene: NA
J gene: TRBJ1-4

CDR3 protein: ASSVEGLRNQPQH
V gene: TRBV5-1
D gene: NA
J gene: TRBJ1-5

CDR3 protein: ASSAVYEQY
V gene: TRBV2
D gene: NA
J gene: TRBJ2-7

CDR3 protein: ASSQAPGLAGITDTQY
V gene: TRBV4-2
D gene: TRBD2
J gene: TRBJ2-3

CDR3 protein: ASRPRTGTYEQY
V gene: TRBV19
D gene: TRBD1
J gene: TRBJ2-7

CDR3 protein: ASSQTGSYGYT
V gene: TRBV27
D gene: NA
J gene: TRBJ1-2

CDR3 protein: ASRQTLAGGHIEQF
V gene: TRBV25-1
D gene: TRBD2
J gene: TRBJ2-1

CDR3 protein: ASSSTGDMNTEAF
V gene: TRBV5-4
D gene: NA
J gene: TRBJ1-1

CDR3 protein: ASSLGMASGRNEQY
V gene: TRBV4-1
D gene: TRBD2
J gene: TRBJ2-7

CDR3 protein: SAREGTTIY
V gene: TRBV20-1
D gene: NA
J gene: TRBJ1-3

CDR3 protein: ASSVWGGNQPQH
V gene: TRBV9
D gene: NA
J gene: TRBJ1-5

CDR3 protein: ASSFGQNGGYT
V gene: TRBV27
D gene: NA
J gene: TRBJ1-2

CDR3 protein: ASSDGSPGTEAF
V gene: TRBV9
D gene: NA
J gene: TRBJ1-1

CDR3 protein: ASSVVLGSYEQY
V gene: TRBV7-2
D gene: NA
J gene: TRBJ2-7

CDR3 protein: ASTFGTVNTEAF
V gene: TRBV2
D gene: TRBD1
J gene: TRBJ1-1

CDR3 protein: ASSHSGKVNYGYT
V gene: TRBV27
D gene: NA
J gene: TRBJ1-2

CDR3 protein: ASSLWSGDLDEQY
V gene: TRBV5-1
D gene: NA
J gene: TRBJ2-7

CDR3 protein: ASSFSAGGTGELF
V gene: TRBV7-3
D gene: NA
J gene: TRBJ2-2

CDR3 protein: ASSIGRGTDTQY
V gene: TRBV19
D gene: TRBD2
J gene: TRBJ2-3

CDR3 protein: ASSASGGLYGYT
V gene: TRBV19
D gene: NA
J gene: TRBJ1-2

CDR3 protein: ASSVVAGGPYEQF
V gene: TRBV9
D gene: TRBD2
J gene: TRBJ2-1

CDR3 protein: ASSLGSGGDYEQY
V gene: TRBV7-9
D gene: TRBD2
J gene: TRBJ2-7